This entry is about one T cell receptor beta chain. The antigen it binds to is not known. There are no base qualities to consult, and no much larger clone falls within one base. This specimen comes from a study of T cells in narcolepsy (dated by TCRdb to the late 2010s). The study in broad terms: The study enrolled patients with narcolepsy type 1 or type 2 (NT1, NT2) together with healthy control donors. Autoreactive T cells targeting hypocretin neuron self-antigens (hypocretin, TRIB2) were sought in narcolepsy patients, and TCR Vbeta sequencing was used to track clonotypes in blood and CSF.

Germline trimming: 2 bases from V, 11 bases from J; junction bases outside gene matches: 14. Including cysteine and phenylalanine, the CDR3 has 15 amino acids. Only the CDR3 region is kept as DNA, spanning 45 bases read in frame from base 1. The germline V gene supplies CDR1 SGHDN and CDR2 FVKESK. Libraries came from the immunoSEQ multiplex PCR assay. Entries here come from immuneACCESS through TCRdb and include only in-frame sequences with V and J called. Some clones fail to appear in such tables; in the studies checked, an unresolved V gene covers under half of the shortfall, and the cause of the remainder is unknown. The sample table contains 25,000 to 35,000 clones; only one count was recorded for under 90% of them. Of the sample, around 1.2% is held by the ten largest clones. Broad study findings and their caveats: No sequences matching autoreactive T cell clones were contained in some blood memory CD4+ repertoires from patients and controls. Autoreactive clonotypes were reported to be detected serially in the blood of the same patients and of different patients, but not in the blood of healthy controls. In plots comparing CSF and blood CD4+ T cell clonotypes from the same patient, HCRT-specific and TRIB2-specific autoreactive clonotypes were highlighted. Numbers of sequenced blood memory CD4+ clonotypes were comparable, with averages of some 39,000 in patients and roughly 33,000 in controls.

For TCR Vbeta sequencing, memory CD4+ T cells were sorted ex vivo from the peripheral blood of narcolepsy patients and healthy controls. The receptor comes from a human donor with narcolepsy. Sequencing input: CD45RA- memory CD4+ T cells from PBMCs. The cell subset or site label of this sample denotes: memory T cells sorted ex vivo from peripheral blood. The chain is assembled from TRBV14 and TRBJ1-1; TRBD1 matches 7 bases in the middle. This receptor carries the CDR3 CASSQRQGLGRGAFF. Read as DNA, the sequence is TGTGCCAGCAGCCAACGTCAGGGACTCGGCAGGGGGGCTTTCTTT.